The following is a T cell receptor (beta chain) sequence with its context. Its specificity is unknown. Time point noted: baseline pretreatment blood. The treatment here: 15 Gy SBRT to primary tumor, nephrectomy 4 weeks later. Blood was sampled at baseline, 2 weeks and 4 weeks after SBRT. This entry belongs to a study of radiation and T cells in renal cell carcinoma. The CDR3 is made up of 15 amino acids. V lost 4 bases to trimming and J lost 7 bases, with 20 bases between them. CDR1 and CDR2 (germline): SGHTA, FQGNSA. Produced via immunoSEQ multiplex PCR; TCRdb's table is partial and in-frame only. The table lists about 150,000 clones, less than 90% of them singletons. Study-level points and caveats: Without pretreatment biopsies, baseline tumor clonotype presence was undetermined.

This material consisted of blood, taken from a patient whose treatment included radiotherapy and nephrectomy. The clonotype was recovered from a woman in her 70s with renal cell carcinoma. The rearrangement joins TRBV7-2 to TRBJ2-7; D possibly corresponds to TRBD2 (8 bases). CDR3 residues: CASSSPGGGEGEQYF. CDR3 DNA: TGTGCCAGCAGCTCACCGGGAGGGGGCGAGGGGGAGCAGTACTTC.